Each of the 12 T cell receptor beta chains below was sequenced from the same sample in a study of radiotherapy plus CTLA-4 blockade in lung cancer. The assay was immunoSEQ multiplex PCR, and TCRdb's table has in-frame clones only and misses some. This sample has 70,000 to 95,000 clones; approximately 86% occur once, and the top ten carry approximately 15%. Sequencing used peripheral blood, obtained from a patient treated with radiotherapy plus ipilimumab. These receptors were taken from a human donor with non-small cell lung cancer that progressed on radiotherapy plus ipilimumab.

This chain uses TRBV11-2 with TRBJ2-2, with TRBD1 identical over 8 bases. With 3 bases clipped from V and 7 bases from J, the junction kept 16 bases outside the gene matches. Per the germline V gene, CDR1 is SGHAT and CDR2 is FQNNGV. The CDR3 spans 18 residues. CDR3 sequence (DNA): TGTGCCAGCAGCTTTACCCCCGAGGGCAGGGGGCGGGACGGGGAGCTGTTTTTT. The encoded protein is CASSFTPEGRGRDGELFF.

The chain employs TRBV11-1 and TRBJ2-7; 11 bases agree with TRBD2. With 1 base clipped from V and 2 bases from J, the junction kept 4 bases outside the gene matches. CDR1 and CDR2 (germline): SGHAT, FQDESV (reference sequence). This CDR3 comprises 16 residues. The CDR3 sequence is CASSLVLAGEAYEQYF. The CDR3 coding sequence is TGTGCCAGCAGCTTAGTACTAGCGGGAGAGGCCTACGAGCAGTACTTC.

The chain employs TRBV18 and TRBJ2-3; D may be TRBD1 or TRBD2 (5 bases each). The V gene's germline CDR1 is KGHSH and CDR2 LQKENI. This CDR3 contains 12 residues. Deletions cut 3 bases from V and 5 bases from J, with 6 bases between. The CDR3 DNA sequence: TGTGCCAGCTCACCGGGGGAAGATACGCAGTATTTT. Translating gives CASSPGEDTQYF. Full variable domain (missing parts from reference TRBV18 and TRBJ2-3): NAGVMQNPRHLVRRRGQEARLRCSPMKGHSHVYWYRQLPEEGLKFMVYLQKENIIDESGMPKERFSAEFPKEGPSILRIQQVVRGDSAAYFCASSPGEDTQYFGPGTRLTVL.

This clone came up once. The J gene is TRBJ2-2, the V gene TRBV9, with D unclear. The length of the CDR3 is 14 residues. Per the germline V gene, CDR1 is SGDLS and CDR2 is YYNGEE. Trimming pared 0 bases from V and 4 bases from J, leaving 7 bases between. CDR3 DNA: TGTGCCAGCAGCGTAGGGGTTTCCACCGGGGAGCTGTTTTTT. Residues: CASSVGVSTGELFF.

In its sample, this clone was seen a few times. This chain connects TRBV2 to TRBJ2-1; possibly TRBD1 for D (6 bases). Germline values: CDR1 SNHLY, CDR2 FYNNEI. This CDR3 comprises 14 residues. The V end was cut by 4 bases, the J end by 6 bases, with 13 bases between. The CDR3 reads CASSGFRGVNEQFF. The CDR3 nucleotides are TGTGCCAGCAGTGGTTTCAGGGGTGTCAATGAGCAGTTCTTC.

This clone has a single count. CDR3 in DNA: TGTGCCAGCAGGGTTGGGGGCTCGGGCAATCAGCCCCAGCATTTT. Amino acids: CASRVGGSGNQPQHF. The chain couples TRBV6-5 to TRBJ1-5; perhaps TRBD1 as D (6 bases). This CDR3 is 15 amino acids long. Deletions cut 6 bases from V and 2 bases from J, with 14 bases between. Germline-derived CDR1 and CDR2 are MNHEY and SVGAGI.

The V call is TRBV4-1, the J call TRBJ2-1; D is perhaps TRBD1 or TRBD2 (5 bases each). CDR3 size: 15 residues. Trimming stripped 5 bases from V and 4 bases from J, with 15 bases between. The V gene's germline CDR1 is MGHRA and CDR2 YSYEKL. CDR3 amino acids: CASSSGHRGYNEQFF. The DNA of the CDR3 is TGCGCCAGCAGCTCCGGACATAGAGGGTACAATGAGCAGTTCTTC.

The genes are TRBV6-1 and TRBJ1-1; 8 bases are a match to TRBD1. Germline CDR1 MNHNS, CDR2 SASEGT. Trimming at V came to 7 bases and at J to 3 bases, leaving 7 bases not matched to a gene. CDR3 length: 14 residues. The CDR3 region has the DNA TGTGCCAGCAAACGGGACAGGACTGACACTGAAGCTTTCTTT. It is translated as CASKRDRTDTEAFF.

The chain is built from TRBV4-3 and TRBJ2-7, with D unclear. Germline values: CDR1 LGHNA, CDR2 YSLEER. V was shortened by 0 bases and J by 1 base, with 13 bases between the two germline ends. The CDR3 runs 16 residues. For the CDR3, the DNA is TGCGCCAGCAGCCAAGATGGGTATGTGAGTTCCTACGAGCAGTACTTC. Its protein is CASSQDGYVSSYEQYF.

As concerns this clone: At one end, the junction sequence differs from germline, possibly due to a read error. The rearrangement links TRBV7-2 to TRBJ2-5; 10 bases are shared with TRBD2. Germline CDR1 is SGHTA and CDR2 is FQGNSA. The CDR3 is 16 residues long. Written as DNA, the CDR3 is TGTGCCAGCAGCCCGTTGGCAGCGGGGGGGCAAGGGACCCAGTACTTC. Translation gives CASSPLAAGGQGTQYF.

This sequence joins TRBV10-3 and TRBJ2-1, with TRBD1 identical over 7 bases. Germline assignment: CDR1 ENHRY and CDR2 SYGVKD. The CDR3 totals 13 residues. The V gene end was trimmed by 7 bases and the J gene end by 7 bases; junction bases not matched to a gene: 7. CDR3 in DNA: TGTGCCATCACCGAAGACAGGGAGAATGAGCAGTTCTTC. This translates into CAITEDRENEQFF.

V gene TRBV4-2 combines with J gene TRBJ2-1; 11 bases are shared with TRBD2. The CDR3 contains 16 residues. Germline-derived CDR1 and CDR2 are LGHNA and YNFKEQ. J was trimmed by 7 bases and V by 0 bases; bases with no gene match: 5. In DNA, the CDR3 is TGTGCCAGCAGCCAAGATACTAGCGGGAGTGGTAATGAGCAGTTCTTC. Translation: CASSQDTSGSGNEQFF.